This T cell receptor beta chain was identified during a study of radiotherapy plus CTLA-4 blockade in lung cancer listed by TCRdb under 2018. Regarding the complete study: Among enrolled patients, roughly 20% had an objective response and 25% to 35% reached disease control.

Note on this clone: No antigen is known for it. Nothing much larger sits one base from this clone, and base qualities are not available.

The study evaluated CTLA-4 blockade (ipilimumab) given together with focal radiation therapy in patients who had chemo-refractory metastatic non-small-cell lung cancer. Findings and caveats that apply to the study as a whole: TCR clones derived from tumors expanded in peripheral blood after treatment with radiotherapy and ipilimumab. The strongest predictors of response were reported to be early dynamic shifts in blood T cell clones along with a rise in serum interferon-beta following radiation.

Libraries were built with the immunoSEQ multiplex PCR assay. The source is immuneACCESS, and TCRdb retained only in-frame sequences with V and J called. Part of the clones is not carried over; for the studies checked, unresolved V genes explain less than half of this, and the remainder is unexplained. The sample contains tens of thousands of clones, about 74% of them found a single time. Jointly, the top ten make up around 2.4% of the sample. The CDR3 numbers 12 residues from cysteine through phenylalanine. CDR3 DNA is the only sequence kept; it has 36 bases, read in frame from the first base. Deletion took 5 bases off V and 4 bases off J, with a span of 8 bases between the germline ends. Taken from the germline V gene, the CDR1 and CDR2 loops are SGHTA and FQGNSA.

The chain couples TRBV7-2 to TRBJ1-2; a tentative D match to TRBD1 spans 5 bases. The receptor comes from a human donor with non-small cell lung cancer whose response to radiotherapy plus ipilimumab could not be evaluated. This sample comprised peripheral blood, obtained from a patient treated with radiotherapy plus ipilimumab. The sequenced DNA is TGTGCCAGCAGCCCCGACAGCTATGGCTACACCTTC. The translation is CASSPDSYGYTF. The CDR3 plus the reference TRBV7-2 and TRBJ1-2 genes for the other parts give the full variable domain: GAGVSQSPSNKVTEKGKDVELRCDPISGHTALYWYRQSLGQGLEFLIYFQGNSAPDKSGLPSDRFSAERTGGSVSTLTIQRTQQEDSAVYLCASSPDSYGYTFGSGTRLTVV.